The present TCR beta chain was sequenced within a study of blood T cell repertoires in COVID-19. In its sample, this clone is medium-sized (0.01 to 0.1%). Germline V CDR1 and CDR2: MNHEY, SMNVEV (reference sequence). V lost 5 bases and J lost 0, with 8 bases in between. This CDR3 has 14 amino acids. The method was immunoSEQ multiplex PCR; TCRdb's version includes in-frame clones alone and lacks a portion of them. The sample lists 110,000 or so clones, less than 90% seen once, with around 8% in the top ten. The genes are TRBV27 and TRBJ1-5, with no clear D. The sequenced sample was peripheral blood. The sequence was collected from a man between 65 and 85 years old who had recovered from COVID-19. Here the CDR3 DNA reads TGTGCCAGCAGTCCGAGCGATAGCAATCAGCCCCAGCATTTT. This encodes CASSPSDSNQPQHF.